This T cell receptor (beta chain) came from a study of T cell responses to AZD1222 COVID-19 vaccine. This clone was observed a handful of times. Its cognate antigen is unknown. Study-wide results and limits: At baseline, seropositivity was found in only a handful of AZD1222 recipients. The breadth and depth of Spike-specific TCRs increased once two AZD1222 doses had been given. Clonal diversity was possibly underestimated; the donors were predominantly white British and more often female. Distributed over spike, vaccine-associated CD4 TCRs predominated at 160-218 and 743-854.

V was clipped by 5 bases and J by 0 bases, with 13 bases between them. The germline CDR1 and CDR2 sequences are SGHVS and FNYEAQ. The CDR3 covers 15 residues. Profiling relied on immunoSEQ multiplex PCR, and the TCRdb table lists in-frame clones only, not all of them. The sample comprises some 140,000 clones, around 90% of which are singletons, and around 2.8% rests with the top ten. This receptor was taken from an adult in good health. The material sequenced was peripheral blood, taken on day 0 of AZD1222 vaccination. V usage is TRBV7-6 and J usage is TRBJ1-2, with D maybe TRBD1 (6 bases). CDR3 sequence reads: CASSPPDSPNYGYTF. Written as DNA, the CDR3 is TGTGCCAGCAGCCCACCGGACAGCCCTAACTATGGCTACACCTTC.